This TCR beta chain was sequenced for a study of CDR3 diversity in severe acne. The CDR3 is 12 residues long. Trimming cost V 6 bases and J 3 bases, with 6 bases left between them. CDR1 LNHDA and CDR2 SQIVND come from the germline V gene (reference sequence). TCRdb itself ran the PCR reads through MiXCR, one entry per CDR3 protein. The sample yields fewer than 100,000 distinct CDR3 sequences, 51% seen once. Sequenced material: blood. The receptor's source is a male donor in good health, without acne. The chain couples TRBV19 to TRBJ1-5; D might be TRBD1 (5 bases). The CDR3 nucleotides read TGTGCCAGTAGAGGGGACAATCAGCCCCAGCATTTT. Its translation: CASRGDNQPQHF.